The sequence of this TCR beta chain was determined in a study of glioma-infiltrating T cells. Findings and limits, study-wide: Non-neoplastic patients had below-expected tissue-blood divergence, while all gliomas exceeded expectation.

Amplification of TCR alpha and beta CDR3 regions from RNA used iRepertoire nested multiplex PCR. Tissue mRNA or PBMC total RNA, roughly 90-450 ng, went into one-step reverse transcription and amplification. Via MiXCR, TCRdb re-called the multiplex PCR reads, giving one row per CDR3 protein. The top ten hold around 18% of the sample, which has around 140,000 distinct CDR3 sequences, 30% to 40% seen once. This clonotype was counted a few times. Its matching antigen is unknown. Sequencing was carried out using glioma tissue, nonneoplastic brain tissue, or PBMCs (not recorded which). The receptor was isolated from a human donor with low-grade glioma or glioblastoma, undergoing nonglioma brain surgery, or in good health (not recorded which).

The DNA for the CDR3 is TGCAGTGCTAGAGATTACCGACTAGCGGGAGGGGATACGCAGTATTTT. Protein sequence: CSARDYRLAGGDTQYF. J is TRBJ2-3 and V is TRBV20-1, with TRBD2 matching over 14 bases. The V gene's germline CDR1 is DFQATT and CDR2 SNEGSKA (reference sequence). After removal of 0 bases from V and 6 bases from J, the junction contained 5 bases not matched to a gene. The CDR3 spans 16 residues.